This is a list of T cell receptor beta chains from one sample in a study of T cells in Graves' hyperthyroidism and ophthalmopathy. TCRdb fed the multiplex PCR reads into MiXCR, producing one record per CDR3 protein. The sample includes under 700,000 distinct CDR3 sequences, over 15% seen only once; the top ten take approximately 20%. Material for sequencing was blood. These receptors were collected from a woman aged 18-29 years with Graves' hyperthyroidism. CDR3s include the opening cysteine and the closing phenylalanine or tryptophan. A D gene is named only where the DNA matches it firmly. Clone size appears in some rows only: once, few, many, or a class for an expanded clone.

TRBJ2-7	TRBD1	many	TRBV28	CASRDRSSYEQYF	TGTGCCAGCCGGGACAGGAGCTCCTACGAGCAGTACTTC
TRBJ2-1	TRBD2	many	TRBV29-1	CSVEMGWTSGGNEQFF	TGCAGCGTTGAGATGGGTTGGACTAGCGGGGGCAATGAGCAGTTCTTC
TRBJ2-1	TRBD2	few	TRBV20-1	CSASSQTSGRFRRFF	TGCAGTGCTAGCTCCCAGACTAGCGGGAGGTTCCGGAGGTTCTTC
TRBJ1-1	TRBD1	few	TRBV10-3	CAISESGTGNTEAFF	TGTGCCATCAGTGAGTCGGGGACAGGGAACACTGAAGCTTTCTTT
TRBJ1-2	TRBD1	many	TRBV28	CASSAYRGLGYGYTF	TGTGCCAGCAGTGCGTACAGGGGGCTTGGCTATGGCTACACCTTC
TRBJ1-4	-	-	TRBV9	CASSVGREEKLFF	TGTGCCAGCAGCGTCGGGCGGGAGGAAAAACTGTTTTTT
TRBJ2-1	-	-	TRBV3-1	CASSQDLGIDIDNEQFF	TGTGCCAGCAGCCAAGATCTTGGGATAGATATCGACAATGAGCAGTTCTTC
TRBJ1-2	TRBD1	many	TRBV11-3	CASSLRGQGAIGYTF	TGTGCCAGCAGCCTGCGCGGGCAGGGGGCCATTGGCTACACCTTC
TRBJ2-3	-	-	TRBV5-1	CASRTGLRGDTQYF	TGCGCCAGCAGGACCGGGCTCCGTGGGGATACGCAGTATTTT
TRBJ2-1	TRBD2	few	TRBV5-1	CASSLERGGSYEQFF	TGCGCCAGCAGCTTAGAGCGGGGGGGAAGCTATGAGCAGTTCTTC
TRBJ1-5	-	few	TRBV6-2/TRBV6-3	CASSDTKIQPQHF	TGTGCCAGCAGTGACACAAAGATTCAGCCCCAGCATTTT
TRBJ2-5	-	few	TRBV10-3	CAISESHSEETQYF	TGTGCCATCAGTGAGTCACACTCCGAAGAGACCCAGTACTTC
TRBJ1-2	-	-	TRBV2	CASSSSPGRPNYGYTF	TGTGCCAGCAGCTCTTCCCCCGGGCGGCCTAACTATGGCTACACCTTC
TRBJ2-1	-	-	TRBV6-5	CASSYSQGWDEQFF	TGTGCCAGCAGTTACTCCCAGGGGTGGGATGAGCAGTTCTTC
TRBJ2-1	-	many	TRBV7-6	CASSFSDSEQFF	TGTGCCAGCAGCTTTTCCGACTCTGAGCAGTTCTTC
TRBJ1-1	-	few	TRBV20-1	CSAGNRETEAFF	TGCAGTGCTGGCAACAGGGAGACTGAAGCTTTCTTT
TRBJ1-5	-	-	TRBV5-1	CASSFAGGGQPQHF	TGCGCCAGCAGCTTCGCTGGGGGCGGACAGCCCCAGCATTTT
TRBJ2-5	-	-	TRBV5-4	CASSLSKAGAKETQYF	TGTGCCAGCAGCCTCTCCAAGGCGGGGGCTAAAGAGACCCAGTACTTC
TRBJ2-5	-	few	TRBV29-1	CSVTSQGRETQYF	TGCAGCGTTACCTCTCAGGGCCGAGAGACCCAGTACTTC
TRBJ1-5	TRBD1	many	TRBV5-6	CASSSRTGGQPQHF	TGTGCCAGCAGCTCACGGACAGGAGGGCAGCCCCAGCATTTT
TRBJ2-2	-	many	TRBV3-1	CASSQDLVAGELFF	TGTGCCAGCAGCCAAGATTTGGTGGCCGGGGAGCTGTTTTTT
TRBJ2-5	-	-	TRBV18	CASSPLASGSGQETQYF	TGTGCCAGCTCGCCATTAGCTTCAGGGTCAGGGCAAGAGACCCAGTACTTC
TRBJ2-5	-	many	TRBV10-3	CAISPEVRRETQYF	TGTGCCATCAGTCCCGAGGTTCGTCGGGAGACCCAGTACTTC
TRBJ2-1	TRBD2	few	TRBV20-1	CGPSGRSYNEQFF	TGCGGTCCTAGCGGGAGGTCATACAATGAGCAGTTCTTC
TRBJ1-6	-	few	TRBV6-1	CASSEGWGYNSPLHF	TGTGCCAGCAGTGAAGGTTGGGGTTATAATTCACCCCTCCACTTT
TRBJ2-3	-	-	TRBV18	CASSPPIGQPSTDTQYF	TGTGCCAGCTCACCACCCATAGGACAGCCTAGCACAGATACGCAGTATTTT
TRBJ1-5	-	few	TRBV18	CASSPGRFGQPQHF	TGTGCCAGCTCACCCGGGCGGTTCGGTCAGCCCCAGCATTTT
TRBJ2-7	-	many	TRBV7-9	CASSLAGGGPYEQYF	TGTGCCAGCAGCTTAGCGGGGGGAGGTCCCTACGAGCAGTACTTC
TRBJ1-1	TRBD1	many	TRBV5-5	CASRPTGTAVNTEAFF	TGTGCCAGCAGGCCGACCGGGACAGCGGTGAACACTGAAGCTTTCTTT
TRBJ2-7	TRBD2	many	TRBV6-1	CASHTVAGVDEQYF	TGTGCCAGCCATACGGTAGCGGGAGTTGACGAGCAGTACTTC
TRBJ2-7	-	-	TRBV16	CASSREGLRGPSYEQYF	TGTGCCAGCAGCCGAGAGGGACTTCGGGGACCCTCCTACGAGCAGTACTTC
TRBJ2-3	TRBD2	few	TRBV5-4	CASSLEGLAADTQYF	TGTGCCAGCAGCTTGGAGGGACTAGCGGCAGATACGCAGTATTTT
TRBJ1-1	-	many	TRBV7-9	CASSWSSELTEAFF	TGTGCCAGCAGCTGGAGTTCGGAGCTGACTGAAGCTTTCTTT
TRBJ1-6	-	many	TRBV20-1	CSAREPLHSPLHF	TGCAGTGCTAGAGAGCCCCTCCATTCACCCCTCCACTTT
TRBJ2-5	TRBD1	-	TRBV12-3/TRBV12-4	CASSFATGLSPQYF	TGTGCCAGCAGTTTCGCGACAGGGTTAAGTCCCCAGTACTTC
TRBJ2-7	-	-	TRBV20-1	CSAQPGSVAYEQYF	TGCAGTGCTCAGCCAGGGTCTGTCGCCTACGAGCAGTACTTC
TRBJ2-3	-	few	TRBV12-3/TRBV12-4	CASEPGGGLTDTQYF	TGTGCCAGCGAACCTGGTGGGGGTCTCACAGATACGCAGTATTTT
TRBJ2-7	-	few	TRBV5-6	CASSLEGRASEQYF	TGTGCCAGCAGCTTGGAGGGCAGGGCCTCCGAGCAGTACTTC
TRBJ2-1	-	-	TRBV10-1	CASSEGLQPNNEQFF	TGCGCCAGCAGCGAGGGACTCCAACCAAACAATGAGCAGTTCTTC
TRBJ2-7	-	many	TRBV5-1	CASSGPGASYEQYF	TGCGCCAGCAGCGGACCGGGAGCGTCCTACGAGCAGTACTTC
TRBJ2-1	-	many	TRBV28	CASSHDEGRNEQFF	TGTGCCAGCAGTCACGACGAGGGTAGAAATGAGCAGTTCTTC
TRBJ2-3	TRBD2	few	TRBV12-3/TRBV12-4	CASSLVAGRGTQYF	TGTGCCAGCAGTTTAGTAGCGGGGAGGGGTACGCAGTATTTT
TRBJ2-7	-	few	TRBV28	CATRDGLSSYEQYF	TGTGCAACAAGGGACGGGCTGAGCTCCTACGAGCAGTACTTC